Below, one T cell receptor (beta chain) is given with its context. In the original analysis: Estimates of nucleated cell counts were drawn from the amplification of reference gene primers. The protocol was immunoSEQ multiplex PCR, while the TCRdb copy is restricted to in-frame clones and leaves out a portion. D and trimming were read from the DNA, whereas the V and J calls and clone size are those reported in that table. Of 100,000 or so clones listed, roughly 90% are singletons. The record originates from a study of blood T cell repertoires in COVID-19. At the level of the study: COVID-19 samples collected from the United States, Italy and Spain covered acute and convalescent phases. PBMCs, B-cell-depleted T cells, or T cells were the source of the cDNA or gDNA that made up the material.

The CDR3 has 15 residues. Germline V gene lookup returns CDR1 MNHEY and CDR2 SVGAGI. Trimming pared 4 bases from V and 6 bases from J, leaving 17 bases between. The sequenced sample consisted of peripheral blood. The origin of this receptor is a man between 65 and 80 years old with acute or convalescent COVID-19. The rearrangement uses TRBV6-5 and TRBJ2-3, with D possibly being TRBD2 (7 bases). The CDR3 nucleotides read TGTGCCAGCAGTTCCGAGGGGGGGGGCCCCGATACGCAGTATTTT. Translating gives CASSSEGGGPDTQYF.